This T cell receptor (beta chain) was found in a study of shared clonotypes between healthy human individuals. Background on the study: Contributing individuals were a couple of females and a few males aged 18 to 49.

The donor population consisted of healthy HIV-negative adults with no recent acute infections or vaccinations. Study-level points and caveats: Few donors restricted represented genetic and exposure-history diversity.

Profiling relied on immunoSEQ multiplex PCR, and the TCRdb table lists in-frame clones only, not all of them. In the table there are some 470,000 clones, 76% of which are singletons. This clone was detected only a few times. Its specificity is not known. The V gene's germline CDR1 is ENHRY and CDR2 SYGVKD. Trimming pared 3 bases from V and 0 bases from J, leaving 8 bases between. This CDR3 contains 14 residues. The J gene is TRBJ1-1, the V gene TRBV10-3; no reliable D call. Sample: PBMCs. This sequence was found in a woman between 35 and 50 years old in good health. Some clones in this sample may be carry-over from other donors' samples. The CDR3 nucleotides are TGTGCCATCAGTGACCACACAGTGAACACTGAAGCTTTCTTT. Its translation: CAISDHTVNTEAFF.